This record looks at one T cell receptor beta chain sequence and its context. The CDR3 is 15 amino acids. From germline, CDR1 is SGHTA and CDR2 FQGTGA. The data originate from a study of CD8+CD57+ T cells in acquired aplastic anemia. Study-wide context: As sequenced from healthy donors, CD4+ cells averaged approximately 11 million reads.

Profiling that covered TCR beta VDJ and CDR3 relied on genomic DNA as its template. Each CDR3 protein is one row after TCRdb ran MiXCR on the reads. The top ten clones hold 3% to 5% of a sample with roughly 420,000 distinct CDR3 sequences, around 72% of them seen once. This receptor was taken from a human donor in good health, serving as a control. Sequencing was done on a sample of sorted CD4+, CD8+, or CD8+CD57+ T cells (not recorded which) from PBMCs. V gene TRBV7-3 combines with J gene TRBJ1-6, with D maybe TRBD1 (6 bases). The DNA for the CDR3 is TGTGCTAGAGCTGGGACATCCCCAAGGAATTCACCCCTCCACTTT. As protein: CARAGTSPRNSPLHF.